These 19 T cell receptor beta chains came from one sample sequenced in a study of cytotoxic CD8 clonotypes in ibrutinib-treated CLL. Some clones are missing from TCRdb's copy, which holds only in-frame ones; the method was immunoSEQ multiplex PCR. The sample holds approximately 92,000 clones, roughly three quarters seen once. The sequences come from PBMCs, collected after 24 months of ibrutinib treatment. Receptors were obtained from a human donor with chronic lymphocytic leukemia.

This sequence joins TRBV7-3 and TRBJ1-1; D remains ambiguous. The germline V and J ends were trimmed by 0 bases and 5 bases, with 16 bases remaining between them. Germline CDR1 is SGHTA and CDR2 is FQGTGA. The length of the CDR3 is 16 residues. CDR3 protein: CASSLTPMGQGTEAFF. The CDR3 bases are TGTGCCAGCAGCTTAACGCCCATGGGCCAAGGGACTGAAGCTTTCTTT.

The chain is built from TRBV18 and TRBJ2-7; 8 bases align to TRBD2. J was trimmed by 1 base and V by 3 bases; bases with no gene match: 5. The CDR3 loop spans 15 amino acids. Germline V gene sequence: CDR1 KGHSH, CDR2 LQKENI. CDR3 in DNA: TGTGCCAGCTCACCCCTTAGCGGGACGTCCTACGAGCAGTACTTC. Protein sequence: CASSPLSGTSYEQYF.

This chain links TRBV30 with TRBJ1-2; D not resolved. Looked up from germline, CDR1 is GTSNPN and CDR2 is SVGIG (reference sequence). This CDR3 is built from 12 residues. Trimming took 3 bases from V and 12 from J, leaving 17 bases between them. The CDR3 nucleotides read TGTGCCTGGAGGGACCGGACGGACCGGGACACCTTC. The encoded protein is CAWRDRTDRDTF.

This clone was seen more than once but under ten times. The genes are TRBV2 and TRBJ2-4; D remains unclear. This CDR3 spans 12 amino acids. The germline CDR1 and CDR2 sequences are SNHLY and FYNNEI. Trimming removed 1 base from V and 8 bases from J, with 6 bases in between. The CDR3 DNA sequence: TGTGCCAGCAGTGAAGACCGGGACATTCAGTACTTC. Translation gives CASSEDRDIQYF.

As concerns this clone: This same CDR3 is encoded by further DNA sequences in the sample. The V gene is TRBV7-2, the J gene TRBJ1-3; D gene ambiguous. The V gene lost 6 bases and the J gene lost 0 bases, with 12 bases spanning the gap. Looked up from germline, CDR1 is SGHTA and CDR2 is FQGNSA. The length of the CDR3 is 15 residues. The CDR3 sequence is CASSPDGSSGNTIYF. The CDR3, as DNA: TGTGCCAGCAGTCCTGACGGGAGCTCTGGAAACACCATATATTTT.

This clone was counted between two and nine times. The chain has TRBV7-6 and TRBJ1-1; D is ambiguous. This CDR3 is built from 10 residues. Germline CDR1 reads SGHVS; CDR2 reads FNYEAQ. CDR3 sequence: CVTEKTEAFF. CDR3 DNA: TGTGTCACGGAAAAAACTGAAGCTTTCTTT.

Only a few counts were recorded for this clone. This chain uses TRBV4-3 with TRBJ2-2, with D tentatively TRBD1 (5 bases). The germline V gene has CDR1 LGHNA and CDR2 YSLEER. This CDR3 is 13 amino acids long. Trimming pared 2 bases from V and 5 bases from J, leaving 6 bases between. CDR3 DNA sequence: TGCGCCAGCAGCCAAAGGGGTACCGGGGAGCTGTTTTTT. It yields the protein CASSQRGTGELFF.

This clone turned up a few times. Its ends do not fully match the called genes, so a read error is possible. This chain connects TRBV7-7 to TRBJ2-1, with 11 bases fitting TRBD2. Per germline, CDR1 SSHAT and CDR2 FNYEAQ (reference sequence). The length of the CDR3 is 19 residues. The DNA for the CDR3 is TGTGCTAGCAGCATGACTAGCGGGACTTCGAGACCCGTGGGAAATGAGCAGTTCTTC. It specifies CASSMTSGTSRPVGNEQFF.

This clone was counted a few times. The gene calls are TRBV25-1 and TRBJ2-1, with TRBD1 as a possible D gene (7 bases). CDR1 and CDR2 from the germline V gene are MGHDK and SYGVNS. V lost 4 bases and J 7 bases, leaving 14 bases between the germline ends. CDR3 size: 14 residues. In nucleotides, the CDR3 is TGTGCCAGCAGTGTCTCCAGGGGGGTAAATGAGCAGTTCTTC. Translating it yields CASSVSRGVNEQFF.

The V call is TRBV9, the J call TRBJ2-1, with 10 bases matching TRBD1. Trimming at V came to 3 bases and at J to 4 bases, leaving 10 bases not matched to a gene. This CDR3 region has 17 residues. Germline-derived CDR1 and CDR2 are SGDLS and YYNGEE. The CDR3 DNA is TGTGCCAGCAGCGCGAAACCGGGACAGGGGAATTACAATGAGCAGTTCTTC. It codes for CASSAKPGQGNYNEQFF.

The V and J genes are TRBV28 and TRBJ2-7; 9 bases agree with TRBD2. V lost 2 bases and J lost 4; bases outside the gene matches: 3. Germline V CDR1 and CDR2: MDHEN, SYDVKM. This CDR3 contains 14 residues. The CDR3 sequence: CASSLAGGPYEQYF. DNA for the CDR3: TGTGCCAGCAGTTTAGCGGGAGGGCCTTACGAGCAGTACTTC.

The J gene is TRBJ2-7, the V gene TRBV7-7, with D hard to call. Trimming removed 1 base from V and 2 bases from J, with 9 bases in between. This CDR3 has 14 amino acids. Germline assignment: CDR1 SSHAT and CDR2 FNYEAQ (reference sequence). CDR3 nucleotides: TGTGCCAGCAGCTTAGAGCCAGGAACCTACGAGCAGTACTTC. Translating it yields CASSLEPGTYEQYF.

This sequence joins TRBV7-8 and TRBJ1-2; TRBD1 matches 7 bases. Looked up from germline, CDR1 is SGHVS and CDR2 is FQNEAQ. This CDR3 spans 16 amino acids. The V and J ends lost 5 bases and 3 bases, in that order; junction bases with no gene match: 12. In nucleotides, the CDR3 is TGTGCCAGCAGCGCCGCACTTACCGGGACAGACTATGGCTACACCTTC. Its protein product is CASSAALTGTDYGYTF.

This clone was detected only a few times. V and J are TRBV16 and TRBJ2-3; D gene uncertain. This CDR3 is 13 amino acids long. V shed 2 bases and J shed 3 bases, with 6 bases lying between them. The germline CDR1 and CDR2 sequences are KGHSY and FQNENV. The CDR3 spells CASSQATTDTQYF. Written as DNA, the CDR3 is TGTGCCAGCAGCCAAGCGACGACAGATACGCAGTATTTT.

The table lists this clone with a count of one. V gene TRBV5-6 combines with J gene TRBJ1-1, with D unresolved. The CDR3 consists of 16 residues. The germline gives CDR1 SGHDT, CDR2 YYEEEE. V lost 2 bases to trimming and J lost 4 bases, with 18 bases between them. The CDR3 DNA reads as TGTGCCAGCAGCTTATCCCCGGGGTGGGAAGGCACTGAAGCTTTCTTT. It encodes CASSLSPGWEGTEAFF.

V and J are TRBV10-3 and TRBJ2-6; 8 positions agree with TRBD1. Per germline, CDR1 ENHRY and CDR2 SYGVKD. CDR3 length: 17 amino acids. V lost 4 bases, J lost 2 bases, and 7 bases stayed unmatched. CDR3 region: CAISVGDRGAGANVLTF. In DNA form, the CDR3 reads TGTGCCATCAGTGTAGGCGACAGGGGAGCTGGGGCCAACGTCCTGACTTTC.

This chain joins TRBV11-3 and TRBJ1-1, with no clear D. Germline lookup yields CDR1 SGHNT and CDR2 YENEEA. The length of the CDR3 is 15 residues. With 2 bases removed from V and 1 base from J, the gap between germline ends came to 11 bases. The CDR3 here is CASSLTRSGNTEAFF. CDR3 in DNA: TGTGCCAGCAGCTTAACCCGATCTGGGAACACTGAAGCTTTCTTT. The complete variable domain, with remaining parts taken from reference TRBV11-3 and TRBJ1-1, reads EAGVVQSPRYKIIEKKQPVAFWCNPISGHNTLYWYLQNLGQGPELLIRYENEEAVDDSQLPKDRFSAERLKGVDSTLKIQPAELGDSAVYLCASSLTRSGNTEAFFGQGTRLTVV.

The chain recombines TRBV10-3 with TRBJ2-7; D possibly matches TRBD1 or TRBD2 (5 bases each). Trimming left V 10 bases short and J 7 bases short, with 20 bases between. Looked up from germline, CDR1 is ENHRY and CDR2 is SYGVKD. This CDR3 region has 13 residues. Here the CDR3 DNA reads TGTGCCACCGACCCGGGACCGGGTTTGGAGCAGTACTTC. It translates to CATDPGPGLEQYF.

This chain connects TRBV27 to TRBJ2-7, with D perhaps given as TRBD1 or TRBD2 (6 bases each). The CDR3 spans 14 residues. Germline V gene lookup returns CDR1 MNHEY and CDR2 SMNVEV (reference sequence). V lost 7 bases and J lost 3, with 16 bases in between. In nucleotides, the CDR3 is TGTGCCAGCAACCCCACGGGGGCGATCTACGAGCAGTACTTC. Amino acid sequence: CASNPTGAIYEQYF.